The 10 T cell receptor beta chains below come from one sample, sequenced in a study of T cell repertoires in cytomegalovirus infection. TCRdb re-called the reads through MiXCR, storing one row per CDR3 protein. The sample contains 200,000 to 300,000 distinct CDR3 sequences, roughly 15% of which appear only once. Sequenced material: PBMCs. Receptors originate from a human donor in good health (CMV status not recorded). Some clones in this sample may be carry-over from other donors' samples.

This clonotype was recorded a few times. V is TRBV6-2 or TRBV6-3 and J is TRBJ2-3; maybe TRBD2 (6 bases). The CDR3 totals 14 residues. Trimming left V 6 bases short and J 3 bases short, with 13 bases between. CDR1 and CDR2 from the germline V gene are MNHEY and SVGEGT. CDR3 in amino acids: CASRRETKTDTQYF. CDR3 sequence (DNA): TGTGCCAGCAGACGGGAGACTAAAACAGATACGCAGTATTTT.

This sequence joins TRBV19 and TRBJ2-1; no clear D gene. V was shortened by 5 bases and J by 5 bases, with 19 bases between the two germline ends. This CDR3 comprises 16 residues. The germline gives CDR1 LNHDA, CDR2 SQIVND (reference sequence). CDR3 in DNA: TGTGCCAGTAGTCTCCATCGGGCCCAGGCCCACAATGAGCAGTTCTTC. This codes for CASSLHRAQAHNEQFF.

The chain has TRBV6-6 and TRBJ1-1; tentatively, D is TRBD1 (6 bases). V dropped 6 bases and J dropped 4 bases, with 12 bases sitting between them. The V gene's germline CDR1 is MNHNY and CDR2 SVGAGI (reference sequence). This CDR3 spans 13 amino acids. CDR3 protein: CASSKDSLTEAFF. CDR3 sequence (DNA): TGTGCCAGCAGCAAGGACAGTCTCACTGAAGCTTTCTTT.

Worth noting for this clonotype: This may be a read error: a much more frequent sequence differs by one nucleotide. The V and J genes are TRBV7-2 and TRBJ1-6; the D gene is possibly TRBD1 (5 bases). The CDR3 has 13 amino acids. Germline assignment: CDR1 SGHTA and CDR2 FQGNSA. The CDR3 protein is CAGSLAWQGILHF. CDR3 in DNA: TGTGCCGGCAGCTTAGCGTGGCAGGGCATACTCCACTTT.

This chain uses TRBV11-2 with TRBJ1-1; 9 bases fit TRBD1. V was pared by 5 bases and J by 10 bases, with 8 bases of the junction left unmatched. Germline V lookup: CDR1 SGHAT, CDR2 FQNNGV. This CDR3 is 13 amino acids long. The CDR3 region is CASSGDRATVAFF. The CDR3 bases are TGTGCCAGCAGCGGGGACAGGGCGACGGTAGCTTTCTTT.

This clonotype was counted between two and nine times. This chain joins TRBV11-3 and TRBJ1-1; D uncertain. This CDR3 is built from 12 residues. Germline V gene lookup returns CDR1 SGHNT and CDR2 YENEEA. Trimming pared 4 bases from V and 1 base from J, leaving 4 bases between. This CDR3 reads CASSSENTEAFF. In DNA form, the CDR3 reads TGTGCCAGCAGCTCGGAGAACACTGAAGCTTTCTTT. Full variable domain (outside the CDR3, taken from reference TRBV11-3 and TRBJ1-1): EAGVVQSPRYKIIEKKQPVAFWCNPISGHNTLYWYLQNLGQGPELLIRYENEEAVDDSQLPKDRFSAERLKGVDSTLKIQPAELGDSAVYLCASSSENTEAFFGQGTRLTVV.

The rearrangement links TRBV29-1 to TRBJ2-5; perhaps TRBD1 as D (5 bases). Germline V gives CDR1 SQVTM, CDR2 ANQGSEA. Deletions cut 7 bases from V and 7 bases from J, with 13 bases between. The CDR3 totals 11 residues. CDR3 residues: CSARDIGTQYF. The DNA for the CDR3 is TGCAGCGCCAGGGATATTGGGACCCAGTACTTC.

This chain uses TRBV19 with TRBJ1-2, with D possibly matching TRBD1 (6 bases). Germline V gene sequence: CDR1 LNHDA, CDR2 SQIVND (reference sequence). The length of the CDR3 is 14 residues. The V end was cut by 5 bases, the J end by 4 bases, with 14 bases between. The CDR3 loop reads CASSLLGTTYGYTF. CDR3 DNA sequence: TGTGCCAGTAGTCTCCTCGGGACAACCTATGGCTACACCTTC.

This chain links TRBV19 with TRBJ2-1; 10 bases are shared with TRBD1. The length of the CDR3 is 18 residues. In germline, CDR1 is LNHDA, CDR2 SQIVND (reference sequence). J lost 6 bases, V lost 6 bases, and 17 bases had no gene match. The CDR3 nucleotides are TGTGCCAGTAGCCCGAGACAGGGGGCGCGGTGGTTTGGCAATGAGCAGTTCTTC. Translating it yields CASSPRQGARWFGNEQFF.

Many counts were recorded for this clonotype. The chain uses TRBV6-2 or TRBV6-3 and TRBJ2-2; 9 bases align to TRBD1. Trimming removed 2 bases from V and 12 bases from J; junction bases left unmatched: 4. CDR1 MNHEY and CDR2 SVGEGT come from the germline V gene. This CDR3 is built from 13 residues. CDR3 amino acids: CASSYLGQGKLFF. The CDR3 nucleotides are TGTGCCAGCAGTTACCTGGGACAGGGAAAGCTGTTTTTT.